The 3 T cell receptor beta chains presented below share a single source sample, sequenced in a study of shared clonotypes between healthy human individuals (dated by TCRdb to between 2020 and 2021). Receptor amplification or capture employed the immunoSEQ multiplex PCR assay. Sourced from immuneACCESS, this table was stored by TCRdb with only in-frame sequences that have V and J called. A share of the clones is absent; for the studies checked, an unresolved V gene accounts for under half, and the remainder has no known explanation. This sample is represented by roughly 500,000 clones; roughly 80% of them were singletons. Roughly 13% of the sample is in the top ten clones. Input material: PBMCs. The receptors were gathered from a woman between 40 and 50 years old in good health. Some clones in this sample may be carry-over from other donors' samples.

As concerns this clone: Being one base from a much bigger clone, this may be a read error. This chain connects TRBV28 to TRBJ2-1; 11 bases map to TRBD2. The CDR3 is made up of 16 amino acids. CDR1 is MDHEN and CDR2 is SYDVKM in the germline V gene. Written as DNA, the CDR3 is TGTGCCGGCAGTGTTGCGGGACTAGCGGACTACAATGAGCAGTTCTTC. Its protein is CAGSVAGLADYNEQFF.

The rearrangement links TRBV5-4 to TRBJ2-1; 8 bases fit TRBD2. V lost 4 bases, J lost 5 bases, and 8 bases stayed unmatched. The CDR3 sequence is 15 residues long. Per the germline V gene, CDR1 is SGHNT and CDR2 is YYREEE (reference sequence). CDR3 amino acids: CASSIGLARNNEQFF. In DNA form, the CDR3 reads TGTGCCAGCAGCATTGGACTAGCCCGCAACAATGAGCAGTTCTTC. Looking up the rest from reference TRBV5-4 and TRBJ2-1 gives the full variable domain: ETGVTQSPTHLIKTRGQQVTLRCSSQSGHNTVSWYQQALGQGPQFIFQYYREEENGRGNFPPRFSGLQFPNYSSELNVNALELDDSALYLCASSIGLARNNEQFFGPGTRLTVL.

Details on this clone: This likely traces to a read error, being one base from a far larger clone. Distinct nucleotide sequences in the sample also encode this CDR3. The gene calls are TRBV10-2 and TRBJ2-7; no clear D gene. The CDR3 consists of 14 residues. Trimming removed 3 bases from V and 3 bases from J, with 12 bases in between. The germline gives CDR1 WSHSY, CDR2 SAAADI. The DNA for the CDR3 is TGCGCCAGCAGTGAACGAGGATCTGGCTACGAGCAGTACTTC. Its protein is CASSERGSGYEQYF.